These 19 T cell receptor beta chains share one sample of origin, sequenced in a study of blood T cell repertoires in COVID-19. The protocol was immunoSEQ multiplex PCR, while the TCRdb copy is restricted to in-frame clones and leaves out a portion. This sample has nearly 250,000 clones; about 80% occur once, and the top ten carry 1.9%. Specimen: peripheral blood. These receptors came from a woman older than 75 with acute or convalescent COVID-19.

The gene calls are TRBV12-3 or TRBV12-4 and TRBJ1-3; D is uncertain. V was cut by 8 bases and J by 5 bases, with 10 bases left in between. This CDR3 spans 12 amino acids. The CDR3 is CASEKLRNTIYF. The CDR3 DNA reads TGTGCCAGCGAAAAACTCCGAAACACCATATATTTT.

This clone was recorded only once. The chain couples TRBV25-1 to TRBJ1-3; no clear D. V lost 3 bases to trimming and J lost 4 bases, with 10 bases between them. The CDR3 has 14 residues. CDR1 is MGHDK, CDR2 SYGVNS, per germline. CDR3 DNA sequence: TGTGCCAGCAGTGATGCCGGGTTCGGAAACACCATATATTTT. Translating it yields CASSDAGFGNTIYF.

The rearrangement links TRBV30 to TRBJ1-1; tentatively, D is TRBD1 (6 bases). The CDR3 covers 13 residues. V was shortened by 5 bases and J by 8 bases, with 18 bases between the two germline ends. CDR1 is GTSNPN and CDR2 is SVGIG in the germline V gene (reference sequence). The CDR3 spells CAWSGTLKREAFF. The CDR3 region has the DNA TGTGCCTGGTCCGGGACACTAAAACGAGAAGCTTTCTTT.

The chain links TRBV9 to TRBJ2-1, with 9 bases aligning to TRBD2. CDR3 length: 16 amino acids. Germline V gene lookup returns CDR1 SGDLS and CDR2 YYNGEE. J was trimmed by 7 bases and V by 3 bases; bases with no gene match: 11. CDR3 bases: TGTGCCAGCAGCGCGAGTGGACTAGCGAGCAAAAATGAGCAGTTCTTC. Protein: CASSASGLASKNEQFF.

Points on this clone: Sequence at one end of the junction differs from germline and may be a read error. The chain is built from TRBV28 and TRBJ2-4; TRBD2 might be the D (5 bases). The CDR3 loop spans 12 amino acids. Germline CDR1 is MDHEN and CDR2 is SYDVKM. The CDR3 region is CASRGSGVPRHF. Here the CDR3 DNA reads TGTGCCAGCAGGGGATCCGGGGTCCCTCGCCACTTC.

This rearrangement joins TRBV5-8 to TRBJ1-5; D is ambiguous. Per germline, CDR1 SGHTS and CDR2 YDEGEE. The germline V and J ends were trimmed by 3 bases and 2 bases, with 9 bases remaining between them. The CDR3 is 14 amino acids. The CDR3 bases are TGTGCCAGCAGCTCCTTCAGGCGCAATCAGCCCCAGCATTTT. Translating it yields CASSSFRRNQPQHF.

For this clone: The sample has other DNA sequences that encode this CDR3 too. V gene TRBV9 combines with J gene TRBJ2-7, with D possibly matching TRBD2 (5 bases). V was cut by 4 bases and J by 2 bases, with 10 bases left in between. From germline, CDR1 is SGDLS and CDR2 YYNGEE. The length of the CDR3 is 13 residues. CDR3 DNA sequence: TGTGCCAGCAGCCCCCCCGGGGCCTACGAGCAGTACTTC. Translating it yields CASSPPGAYEQYF.

This chain connects TRBV9 to TRBJ2-5; D is undetermined. V lost 4 bases, J lost 2 bases, and 18 bases lay in between. Germline-derived CDR1 and CDR2 are SGDLS and YYNGEE. CDR3 length equals 16 residues. CDR3 region: CASSPGVRIFQETQYF. Here the CDR3 DNA reads TGTGCCAGCAGCCCCGGTGTAAGAATTTTTCAAGAGACCCAGTACTTC.

The chain has TRBV20-1 and TRBJ1-1, with a tentative D call TRBD1 (6 bases). CDR3 length: 13 amino acids. From germline, CDR1 is DFQATT and CDR2 SNEGSKA (reference sequence). V was shortened by 3 bases and J by 4 bases, with 12 bases between the two germline ends. DNA of the CDR3: TGCAGTGCTAGTTTGCCAGGGGTCACTGAAGCTTTCTTT. It translates to CSASLPGVTEAFF.

With regard to this clone: Since no conserved phenylalanine or tryptophan closes the CDR3, a read error is the likely cause. The limits of the CDR3 on the DNA are not certain, so only TCRdb's listed CDR3 is given. V usage is TRBV6-1 and J usage is TRBJ2-3; TRBD2 is taken as the D call from the table, unchecked against the DNA. The V gene's germline CDR1 is MNHNS and CDR2 SASEGT. The CDR3 spans 13 residues, counting both ends. The CDR3: CASSDPAGLADRL.

The chain carries TRBV28 and TRBJ2-1, with 11 bases lining up with TRBD1. The CDR3 has 13 amino acids. Per germline, CDR1 MDHEN and CDR2 SYDVKM. V shed 6 bases and J 9 bases; nucleotides not matched to a gene: 4. Written as DNA, the CDR3 is TGTGCCAGCAGAGGACAGGGGGCCAGTGAGCAGTTCTTC. Its translation: CASRGQGASEQFF.

This sequence joins TRBV6-1 and TRBJ2-1; D uncertain. Germline CDR1 MNHNS, CDR2 SASEGT. The CDR3 runs to 16 residues. Deletions cut 1 base from V and 0 bases from J, with 10 bases between. CDR3 sequence: CASSEGDISSYNEQFF. The CDR3 DNA reads TGTGCCAGCAGTGAAGGTGATATTAGCTCCTACAATGAGCAGTTCTTC.

The V gene is TRBV5-1, the J gene TRBJ2-7, with 14 bases identical to TRBD2. CDR1 SGHRS and CDR2 YFSETQ come from the germline V gene. The CDR3 totals 15 residues. Trimming took 0 bases from V and 7 from J; bases not matched to a gene: 3. The CDR3 spells CASSLGTSGGQEQYF. CDR3 coding DNA: TGCGCCAGCAGCTTGGGGACTAGCGGGGGGCAGGAGCAGTACTTC.

This clone was counted between two and nine times. The chain recombines TRBV3-1 (or the pseudogene TRBV3-2) with TRBJ2-1; D perhaps matches TRBD1 (6 bases). The CDR3 runs to 14 residues. Per germline, CDR1 LGHDT and CDR2 YNNKEL (reference sequence). V was clipped by 2 bases and J by 5 bases, with 10 bases between them. The CDR3 loop is CASSQPGHDNEQFF. The CDR3 DNA is TGTGCCAGCAGCCAACCGGGACATGACAATGAGCAGTTCTTC.

This clone appeared once. The V and J genes are TRBV6-2 or TRBV6-3 and TRBJ2-5; 7 nucleotides align to TRBD2. The V and J ends lost 2 bases and 5 bases, in that order; junction bases with no gene match: 14. The CDR3 is 17 amino acids. Looked up from germline, CDR1 is MNHEY and CDR2 is SVGEGT. CDR3 in amino acids: CASSYGSSGVRGETQYF. CDR3 DNA: TGTGCCAGCAGTTACGGGTCTAGCGGAGTGCGAGGGGAGACCCAGTACTTC.

This rearrangement joins TRBV6-5 to TRBJ2-7, with D tentatively TRBD2 (5 bases). This CDR3 has 14 residues. Looked up from germline, CDR1 is MNHEY and CDR2 is SVGAGI. Trimming pared 0 bases from V and 3 bases from J, leaving 9 bases between. CDR3 sequence: CASSYSSRDYEQYF. The DNA for the CDR3 is TGTGCCAGCAGTTACTCGAGTCGGGACTACGAGCAGTACTTC.

V usage is TRBV7-3 and J usage is TRBJ2-1, with D possibly matching TRBD2 (5 bases). The CDR3 sequence is 15 residues long. In germline, CDR1 is SGHTA, CDR2 FQGTGA. Trimming took off 5 bases at V and 2 bases at J, with 13 bases between the two ends. CDR3 sequence (DNA): TGTGCCAGCAGCGGGCTAGCCGCGACCTACAATGAGCAGTTCTTC. Its translation is CASSGLAATYNEQFF. Supplemented by reference TRBV7-3 and TRBJ2-1, the full variable domain reads GAGVSQTPSNKVTEKGKYVELRCDPISGHTALYWYRQSLGQGPEFLIYFQGTGAADDSGLPNDRFFAVRPEGSVSTLKIQRTERGDSAVYLCASSGLAATYNEQFFGPGTRLTVL.

The gene calls are TRBV27 and TRBJ2-1; possible D gene TRBD1, 5 bases. This CDR3 spans 13 amino acids. Germline lookup yields CDR1 MNHEY and CDR2 SMNVEV (reference sequence). V was pared by 5 bases and J by 5 bases, with 10 bases between. CDR3 sequence (DNA): TGTGCCAGCAGTCCACCACAGGACAATGAGCAGTTCTTC. Its protein is CASSPPQDNEQFF.

The chain employs TRBV6-5 and TRBJ2-3; 8 bases are shared with TRBD1. Looked up from germline, CDR1 is MNHEY and CDR2 is SVGAGI. The CDR3 runs 15 residues. With V trimmed by 5 bases and J by 4 bases, 8 bases remained unmatched. CDR3 sequence: CASSRDRTSADTQYF. CDR3 sequence (DNA): TGTGCCAGCAGTCGGGACAGGACGAGCGCAGATACGCAGTATTTT.